The next 29 T cell receptor beta chains were all read from a single sample in a study of naive and memory T cell subsets. The beta constant-region primer was an equimolar mix of two oligonucleotides covering TRBC1 and TRBC2. Ligated cDNA was amplified by four rounds of PCR with nested alpha and beta constant-region primers and SP2. MiXCR, run by TCRdb on the UMI-ligation and nested PCR reads, gives a single entry per CDR3 protein. The sample yields 95,000 to 150,000 distinct CDR3 sequences, 36% seen once. The sequenced sample was central memory CD4+ T cells from blood. The origin of the receptors is a human donor in good health.

The J gene is TRBJ2-5, the V gene TRBV6-5; TRBD2 might be the D (6 bases). V was cut by 5 bases and J by 7 bases, with 17 bases left in between. Per germline, CDR1 MNHEY and CDR2 SVGAGI. The CDR3 has 14 amino acids. The CDR3 nucleotides read TGTGCCAGCAGTCGGCAAACGGGAGCGGGGACCCAGTACTTC. This encodes CASSRQTGAGTQYF.

This chain links TRBV18 with TRBJ1-1; unclear D gene. This CDR3 contains 15 residues. The V gene lost 0 bases and the J gene lost 2 bases, with 10 bases spanning the gap. Germline-derived CDR1 and CDR2 are KGHSH and LQKENI. This chain's CDR3 is CASSPPSPRNTEAFF. In nucleotides, the CDR3 is TGTGCCAGCTCACCACCAAGTCCGCGTAACACTGAAGCTTTCTTT.

This clonotype occurred a few times. The chain is built from TRBV12-2 and TRBJ2-3; the table's D call TRBD1 went unverified against the DNA. TRBV12-2 counts as a pseudogene. The CDR3 runs 17 residues. CDR3 residues: CASRLASGGISADTQYF. CDR3 DNA sequence: TGTGCAAGTCGCTTAGCCTCAGGGGGCATAAGCGCAGATACGCAGTATTTT.

V gene TRBV5-6 combines with J gene TRBJ1-5; 12 bases agree with TRBD1. The CDR3 sequence is 17 residues long. Per the germline V gene, CDR1 is SGHDT and CDR2 is YYEEEE. With V trimmed by 4 bases and J by 7 bases, 12 bases remained unmatched. DNA of the CDR3: TGTGCCAGCAGCCGATCCCGGGACAGGGGGCGTAAACAGCCCCAGCATTTT. This codes for CASSRSRDRGRKQPQHF.

This clonotype was seen more than once but under ten times. The J gene is TRBJ1-2, the V gene TRBV30, with D perhaps TRBD1 (5 bases). The germline gives CDR1 GTSNPN, CDR2 SVGIG (reference sequence). The CDR3 spans 15 residues. The V end was cut by 2 bases, the J end by 2 bases, with 15 bases between. CDR3 sequence reads: CAWSPGRPTNYGYTF. CDR3 in DNA: TGTGCCTGGAGTCCGGGACGGCCGACCAACTATGGCTACACCTTC.

This clonotype was recorded a few times. The chain uses TRBV20-1 and TRBJ2-5; D is perhaps TRBD1 (5 bases). The germline CDR1 and CDR2 sequences are DFQATT and SNEGSKA (reference sequence). The CDR3 loop spans 13 amino acids. Trimming took off 6 bases at V and 2 bases at J, with 13 bases between the two ends. The CDR3 DNA sequence: TGCAGTGCCGCACCAGGGAATCAAGAGACCCAGTACTTC. It codes for CSAAPGNQETQYF.

This clonotype was counted only a few times. The gene calls are TRBV11-1 and TRBJ2-4, with D unresolved. The CDR3 loop spans 13 amino acids. CDR1 and CDR2 (germline): SGHAT, FQDESV (reference sequence). Trimming stripped 3 bases from V and 2 bases from J, with 5 bases between. The CDR3: CASSFFTKNIQYF. In DNA, the CDR3 is TGTGCCAGCAGCTTTTTTACCAAAAACATTCAGTACTTC.

Only a few counts were recorded for this clonotype. This sequence joins TRBV5-1 and TRBJ2-1; 10 bases are shared with TRBD2. Germline-derived CDR1 and CDR2 are SGHRS and YFSETQ. Trimming cost V 4 bases and J 8 bases; bases outside gene matches: 12. The CDR3 is 16 residues long. CDR3 coding DNA: TGCGCCAGCAGCCTGCGACTAGCGGGTTTCTGGGATGAGCAGTTCTTC. Its protein is CASSLRLAGFWDEQFF.

The V and J genes are TRBV20-1 and TRBJ1-5; 8 bases match TRBD1. The CDR3 contains 14 residues. Germline CDR1 reads DFQATT; CDR2 reads SNEGSKA (reference sequence). The ends lost 2 bases at V and 5 bases at J; junction bases unmatched: 5. The CDR3 spells CSARTQGADQPQHF. CDR3 in DNA: TGCAGTGCTAGAACTCAGGGGGCCGATCAGCCCCAGCATTTT.

This clonotype was counted only a few times. V and J are TRBV12-3 or TRBV12-4 and TRBJ2-7, with 7 positions matching TRBD2. V lost 3 bases, J lost 1 base, and 0 bases stayed unmatched. The CDR3 extends over 13 amino acids. The CDR3 spells CASSLGGSYEQYF. CDR3 DNA sequence: TGTGCCAGCAGTTTGGGGGGGTCCTACGAGCAGTACTTC.

This rearrangement joins TRBV12-3 or TRBV12-4 to TRBJ2-5; D is uncertain. V was trimmed by 8 bases and J by 3 bases, leaving 16 bases between them. The CDR3 is made up of 14 amino acids. The CDR3 spells CASAYDGPKETQYF. The CDR3 DNA reads TGTGCCAGCGCCTACGACGGACCCAAAGAGACCCAGTACTTC.

The chain has TRBV19 and TRBJ1-5; weak D call: TRBD1 (5 bases). Per the germline V gene, CDR1 is LNHDA and CDR2 is SQIVND (reference sequence). Between the trimmed V and J ends, which lost 3 bases and 1 base, there was a span of 10 bases. This CDR3 is 15 amino acids long. In nucleotides, the CDR3 is TGTGCCAGTAGTATTCGACAGACGAGCAATCAGCCCCAGCATTTT. Protein: CASSIRQTSNQPQHF.

The chain employs TRBV30 and TRBJ2-7, with a tentative D call TRBD2 (6 bases). Between the trimmed V and J ends, which lost 5 bases and 2 bases, there was a span of 16 bases. The CDR3 has 14 residues. Looked up from germline, CDR1 is GTSNPN and CDR2 is SVGIG (reference sequence). CDR3 sequence: CAWGRDSVAYEQYF. In DNA, the CDR3 is TGTGCCTGGGGGCGGGACTCCGTGGCCTACGAGCAGTACTTC.

With regard to this clonotype: The germline gene is not matched at one end of the junction; a read error may be the cause. This sequence joins TRBV4-3 and TRBJ2-3; unclear D gene. The CDR3 is 15 amino acids. Per the germline V gene, CDR1 is LGHNA and CDR2 is YSLEER. The CDR3 is CAGSHQTAGTDTQYF. CDR3 bases: TGCGCCGGCAGCCACCAGACGGCGGGCACAGATACGCAGTATTTT.

This clonotype was seen only a few times. The chain joins TRBV12-2 to TRBJ2-5; the table assigns TRBD2, which was not confirmed against the DNA. TRBV12-2 represents a pseudogene. CDR3 size: 13 residues. The chain's CDR3 is CASRPKLDGAQYF. The CDR3 nucleotides are TGTGCAAGTCGCCCTAAGCTAGATGGAGCCCAGTACTTC.

This clonotype was recorded a few times. The chain uses TRBV12-3 or TRBV12-4 and TRBJ2-5; D ambiguous. The V gene lost 2 bases and the J gene lost 3 bases, with 7 bases spanning the gap. The CDR3 consists of 13 residues. The CDR3 here is CASSLSQKETQYF. CDR3 nucleotide sequence: TGTGCCAGCAGTTTAAGTCAGAAAGAGACCCAGTACTTC.

The chain uses TRBV12-3 or TRBV12-4 and TRBJ1-3, with no clear D. The CDR3 consists of 12 residues. Deletions cut 6 bases from V and 3 bases from J, with 6 bases between. The CDR3 DNA sequence: TGTGCCAGCAGAGAACGTGGAAACACCATATATTTT. Translation gives CASRERGNTIYF.

This chain links TRBV7-2 with TRBJ2-5, with D possibly being TRBD2 (6 bases). Trimming removed 0 bases at V and 0 bases at J, with 8 bases between. The CDR3 has 15 amino acids. Germline loops: CDR1 SGHTA, CDR2 FQGNSA. The CDR3 loop reads CASSLAPSDQETQYF. In DNA, the CDR3 is TGTGCCAGCAGCTTAGCACCTAGCGACCAAGAGACCCAGTACTTC.

V usage is TRBV6-2 or TRBV6-3 and J usage is TRBJ2-5, with 13 nucleotides matching TRBD2. Germline V CDR1 and CDR2: MNHEY, SVGEGT. CDR3 length equals 18 residues. Germline trimming cut 2 bases from V and 2 bases from J; bases unmatched to any gene: 8. CDR3 in amino acids: CASSYPLTSGRPQETQYF. The CDR3 DNA is TGTGCCAGCAGTTACCCATTGACTAGCGGGAGGCCTCAAGAGACCCAGTACTTC.

This clonotype was counted only a few times. The genes are TRBV19 and TRBJ2-3; TRBD2 aligns across 11 bases. The CDR3 extends over 14 amino acids. J was trimmed by 4 bases and V by 6 bases; bases with no gene match: 3. Looked up from germline, CDR1 is LNHDA and CDR2 is SQIVND (reference sequence). The CDR3 nucleotides are TGTGCCAGTAGCACTAGCGGGAGCTCAGATACGCAGTATTTT. It specifies CASSTSGSSDTQYF.

In its sample, this clonotype was seen a few times. The J gene is TRBJ2-3, the V gene TRBV20-1; 7 positions agree with TRBD2. The ends lost 7 bases at V and 5 bases at J; junction bases unmatched: 9. CDR3 length: 13 amino acids. CDR1 DFQATT and CDR2 SNEGSKA come from the germline V gene (reference sequence). The CDR3 loop is CSVGGGPRDTQYF. DNA for the CDR3: TGCAGTGTTGGGGGAGGGCCTAGAGATACGCAGTATTTT.

The chain joins TRBV28 to TRBJ2-6, with TRBD1 matching 12 bases. The germline V gene has CDR1 MDHEN and CDR2 SYDVKM. The CDR3 runs 17 residues. Unmatched junction bases numbered 5, after V lost 7 bases and J lost 1 base. CDR3 in DNA: TGTGCCAGCAAACCGGGACAGGGGGCTTCTGGGGCCAACGTCCTGACTTTC. This gives the protein CASKPGQGASGANVLTF.

This clonotype has only a few counts. V gene TRBV7-2 combines with J gene TRBJ2-1, with 7 bases that match TRBD2. V lost 3 bases and J lost 4; bases outside the gene matches: 12. This CDR3 has 17 amino acids. Per the germline V gene, CDR1 is SGHTA and CDR2 is FQGNSA. The CDR3 sequence is CASSLGGTKKIYNEQFF. The CDR3 region has the DNA TGTGCCAGCAGCTTGGGGGGGACTAAGAAGATTTACAATGAGCAGTTCTTC.

This clonotype was recorded at least ten times. The chain has TRBV7-7 and TRBJ2-5; D possibly corresponds to TRBD1 (6 bases). CDR3 length: 11 residues. Germline-derived CDR1 and CDR2 are SSHAT and FNYEAQ (reference sequence). The CDR3 nucleotides are TGTGACAGGGACCTTCAAGAGACCCAGTACTTC. Translated, it gives CDRDLQETQYF.

There are many counts of this clonotype. This chain links TRBV5-1 with TRBJ2-2, with D possibly being TRBD2 (6 bases). CDR1 and CDR2 from the germline V gene are SGHRS and YFSETQ. The CDR3 runs 16 residues. V lost 5 bases to trimming and J lost 0 bases, with 14 bases between them. CDR3 region: CASRPNSGANTGELFF. The CDR3 coding sequence is TGCGCCAGCAGACCGAATAGCGGAGCGAACACCGGGGAGCTGTTTTTT.

This clonotype was observed a handful of times. J is TRBJ1-2 and V is TRBV6-2 or TRBV6-3; D is ambiguous. Trimming left V 7 bases short and J 5 bases short, with 20 bases between. Looked up from germline, CDR1 is MNHEY and CDR2 is SVGEGT. This CDR3 spans 15 amino acids. This chain's CDR3 is CASTTAGLPLYGYTF. As DNA, the CDR3 is TGTGCCAGCACCACCGCTGGACTGCCGCTATATGGCTACACCTTC.

This sequence joins TRBV20-1 and TRBJ2-3, with D possibly being TRBD2 (5 bases). The V gene lost 0 bases and the J gene lost 2 bases, with 12 bases spanning the gap. This CDR3 is 15 amino acids long. Germline-derived CDR1 and CDR2 are DFQATT and SNEGSKA (reference sequence). The CDR3 loop reads CSARDQLEITDTQYF. The CDR3, as DNA: TGCAGTGCTAGAGATCAACTAGAAATCACAGATACGCAGTATTTT.

This chain joins TRBV27 and TRBJ1-5; D gene ambiguous. The CDR3 is made up of 17 amino acids. Germline CDR1 and CDR2: MNHEY and SMNVEV (reference sequence). The germline V and J ends were trimmed by 6 bases and 1 base, with 19 bases remaining between them. The CDR3 DNA reads TGTGCCAGCAGCCAAAACCCCTCGATATGGAGCAATCAGCCCCAGCATTTT. The encoded protein is CASSQNPSIWSNQPQHF.

The chain carries TRBV6-5 and TRBJ2-7, with D uncertain. The CDR3 loop spans 11 amino acids. Germline V lookup: CDR1 MNHEY, CDR2 SVGAGI. With 0 bases removed from V and 6 bases from J, the gap between germline ends came to 3 bases. For the CDR3, the DNA is TGTGCCAGCAGTTACTCTACCGAGCAGTACTTC. Translation: CASSYSTEQYF.